This T cell receptor beta chain was documented in a study of T cells in Graves' hyperthyroidism and ophthalmopathy. What was amplified from RNA transcripts were TCR beta CDR3 regions. HTBI primers drove first-round RT-PCR of the TCR CDR3. TCRdb passed the multiplex PCR reads through MiXCR, listing each CDR3 protein once. Of hundreds of thousands of distinct CDR3 sequences detected, 15% to 20% appear once; the ten largest clones hold around 4%. This sequence originates from a woman in her twenties or thirties with Graves' hyperthyroidism. The specimen was blood.

CDR3 DNA: TGCAGTGCTAGTTATTCCGGGGGTGAAGCTTTCTTT. It encodes CSASYSGGEAFF. The rearrangement uses TRBV20-1 and TRBJ1-1; TRBD1 is a possible D gene (5 bases). This CDR3 is 12 amino acids long. Trimming took 3 bases from V and 7 from J, leaving 12 bases between them. Per germline, CDR1 DFQATT and CDR2 SNEGSKA (reference sequence).